The following is a T cell receptor (beta chain) sequence with its context. This sample is drawn from a study of blood T cell repertoires in COVID-19. Study as a whole: From T cells, B-cell-depleted T cells, or PBMCs came the material, which was cDNA or gDNA.

Clones were read by immunoSEQ multiplex PCR, and TCRdb kept only the in-frame ones, dropping some. This sample yields 150,000 to 200,000 clones, of which about four fifths are seen a single time; approximately 15% belongs to the top ten. The TCR sequence derives from an elderly woman with acute or convalescent COVID-19. Sequenced: peripheral blood.

The CDR3 sequence: CASSLQAGSYEQYF. As DNA, the CDR3 is TGCGCCAGCAGCTTGCAGGCAGGGTCCTACGAGCAGTACTTC. The chain uses TRBV5-1 and TRBJ2-7, with D possibly being TRBD1 (5 bases). Germline CDR1 reads SGHRS; CDR2 reads YFSETQ. This CDR3 is 14 amino acids long. V was pared by 1 base and J by 1 base, with 9 bases between.